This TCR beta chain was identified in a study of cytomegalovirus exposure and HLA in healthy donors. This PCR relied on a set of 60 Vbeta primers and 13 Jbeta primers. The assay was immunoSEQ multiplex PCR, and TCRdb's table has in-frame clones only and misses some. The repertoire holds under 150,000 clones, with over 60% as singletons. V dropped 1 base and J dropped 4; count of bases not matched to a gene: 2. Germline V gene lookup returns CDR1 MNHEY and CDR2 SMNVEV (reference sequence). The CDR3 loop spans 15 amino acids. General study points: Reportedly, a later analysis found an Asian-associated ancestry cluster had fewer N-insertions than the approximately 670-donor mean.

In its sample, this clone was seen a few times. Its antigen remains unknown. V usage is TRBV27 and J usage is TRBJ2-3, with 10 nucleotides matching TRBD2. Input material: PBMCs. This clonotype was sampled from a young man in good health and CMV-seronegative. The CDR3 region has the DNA TGTGCCAGCAGTTTATTCCTAGCGGGAGCAGATACGCAGTATTTT. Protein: CASSLFLAGADTQYF.